One sample yielded the 8 T cell receptor beta chains listed below, sequenced in a study of shared clonotypes between healthy human individuals (dated by TCRdb to the early 2020s). Library method: the immunoSEQ multiplex PCR assay. TCRdb retrieved this table from immuneACCESS and kept in-frame rearrangements only. Not all clones are present; in checked studies, unresolved V genes account for under half, and no reason is known for the remainder. The sample data list roughly 1,500,000 clones, and 95% to 99% of these were observed just once. Roughly 0.4% of the sample rests with the top ten. The material sequenced was naive CD4+ T cells sorted from blood. This sample's cell subset or site label indicates: CD45RA+ positively selected. All receptors come from a man aged 30 to 45 in good health.

This clone was seen once. This chain connects TRBV5-1 to TRBJ2-7, with 9 nucleotides matching TRBD2. V lost 3 bases to trimming and J lost 4 bases; unmatched junction nucleotides: 5. This CDR3 has 14 residues. Germline V lookup: CDR1 SGHRS, CDR2 YFSETQ. This CDR3 is CASSSALAGYEQYF. The CDR3 DNA sequence: TGCGCCAGCAGCTCGGCACTAGCGGGTTACGAGCAGTACTTC.

This clone was found once. The gene calls are TRBV14 and TRBJ2-3; D possibly matches TRBD1 or TRBD2 (7 bases each). There are 20 residues in the CDR3. Trimming pared 4 bases from V and 5 bases from J, leaving 31 bases between. Per the germline V gene, CDR1 is SGHDN and CDR2 is FVKESK. As DNA, the CDR3 is TGTGCCAGCAGCCGACTTGAAACAGGGGCCGGACTTTTAGCGGGAGATACGCAGTATTTT. Its translation: CASSRLETGAGLLAGDTQYF.

This sequence joins TRBV28 and TRBJ2-5; 14 bases line up with TRBD2. V lost 3 bases and J lost 1; bases outside the gene matches: 16. The CDR3 runs 21 residues. The germline CDR1 and CDR2 sequences are MDHEN and SYDVKM. In DNA form, the CDR3 reads TGTGCCAGCAGTTTTAGTCTACGGACTAGCGGGAGGACACCAAGCCAAGAGACCCAGTACTTC. This codes for CASSFSLRTSGRTPSQETQYF.

The CDR3 DNA reads TGTGCCAGCAGTGAACAGGGAACTTCGCTTAGGGATGAGCAGTTCTTC. Translating it yields CASSEQGTSLRDEQFF. The chain employs TRBV6-1 and TRBJ2-1; tentatively, D is TRBD1 (5 bases). Germline CDR1 reads MNHNS; CDR2 reads SASEGT. The CDR3 length is 16 residues. V lost 2 bases, J lost 8 bases, and 19 bases lay in between.

CDR3 in DNA: TGTGCCAGCAGTCACTCGCTCCGACAAGAGACCCAGTACTTC. It specifies CASSHSLRQETQYF. J is TRBJ2-5 and V is TRBV7-8; D gene uncertain. The germline V gene encodes CDR1 SGHVS and CDR2 FQNEAQ. The CDR3 contains 14 residues. Trimming left V 6 bases short and J 2 bases short, with 13 bases between.

The chain recombines TRBV10-1 with TRBJ2-5, with D perhaps TRBD2 (6 bases). V gave up 6 bases and J gave up 5 bases, with 13 bases separating them. Germline V gene sequence: CDR1 WNHNN, CDR2 SYGVQD (reference sequence). This CDR3 region has 13 residues. The CDR3 is CASSRGYTETQYF. The CDR3 region has the DNA TGCGCCAGCAGCCGGGGGTACACGGAGACCCAGTACTTC.

V and J are TRBV6-5 and TRBJ2-2; D is unclear. This CDR3 has 12 residues. Germline CDR1 MNHEY, CDR2 SVGAGI. V was trimmed by 6 bases and J by 6 bases, leaving 8 bases between them. CDR3 residues: CASRPYAGELFF. The CDR3 DNA follows: TGTGCCAGCAGACCTTATGCCGGGGAGCTGTTTTTT.

CDR3 sequence reads: CASSPPRLAIDNEQFF. The CDR3 DNA sequence: TGTGCCAGCAGTCCCCCACGGCTAGCTATAGACAATGAGCAGTTCTTC. V usage is TRBV27 and J usage is TRBJ2-1; tentative D call: TRBD2 (5 bases). Germline V gene lookup returns CDR1 MNHEY and CDR2 SMNVEV (reference sequence). Deletions cut 5 bases from V and 5 bases from J, with 19 bases between. The CDR3 contains 16 residues.